This is a list of T cell receptor beta chains from one sample in a study of cytomegalovirus exposure and HLA in healthy donors. Measured with immunoSEQ multiplex PCR; TCRdb has only the in-frame clones, and not every one. The table records about 130,000 clones, more than 65% of them present only once. Sequences were obtained from PBMCs. The receptors were sampled from a male donor in good health and CMV-seropositive. CDR3s leave out the opening cysteine and the closing phenylalanine or tryptophan. Size is stated for part of the rows, as once, few or many counts, or as a class when the clone is expanded.

TRBJ2-7 | few | TRBV28 | ASSPVGGTSSYEQY
TRBJ2-2 | - | TRBV2 | ASKYRQNTGELF
TRBJ2-3 | - | TRBV19 | ASKTGDLAASTDTQY
TRBJ2-2 | - | TRBV6-1 | ASSPVINLNGELF
TRBJ2-3 | - | TRBV7-2 | ASGETTDTQY
TRBJ1-4 | - | TRBV7-2 | ASSLTGTTNEKLF
TRBJ1-6 | - | TRBV28 | ASSSLNGSPLH
TRBJ2-1 | - | TRBV9 | ASSVSVGANEQF
TRBJ2-1 | - | TRBV6-1 | ASSATGGNEQF
TRBJ2-5 | few | TRBV18 | ASSEAQETQY
TRBJ1-1 | - | TRBV7-2 | ASSLDKGRGTEAF
TRBJ2-7 | many | TRBV2 | ASSVASGGYEQY
TRBJ1-1 | - | TRBV5-1 | ASSPRTGGVYTEAF
TRBJ1-1 | - | TRBV5-1 | ASSLGTKSRNTEAF
TRBJ2-5 | - | TRBV5-1 | ASSPRRTSGNKETQY
TRBJ2-3 | - | TRBV1 | TSSPYLTSGTEGAQY
TRBJ2-3 | few | TRBV27 | ASSLGREWTDTQY
TRBJ1-2 | - | TRBV19 | ASIMGADRAYGYT
TRBJ2-1 | - | TRBV5-1 | ASSFPTEGNEQF
TRBJ2-3 | - | TRBV6-6 | ASRQTGAGTDTQY
TRBJ2-5 | - | TRBV28 | ASSLAPPGLRVH
TRBJ2-1 | - | TRBV9 | ASSPGTSAGNEQF
- | - | TRBV5-1 | ASRGTGYEQY
TRBJ1-4 | - | TRBV6-5 | ASSYGATNEKLF
TRBJ2-5 | few | TRBV30 | ALRPTGRETQY
TRBJ2-5 | - | TRBV5-1 | ASSFLRGETQY
TRBJ2-7 | - | TRBV10-3 | AISGTEGWYEQY
TRBJ2-7 | - | TRBV6-5 | ASSYYGTKYEQY
TRBJ2-3 | - | TRBV2 | ASSEIAGSGTQY
TRBJ2-4 | - | TRBV7-6 | ARAPAILAKNIQY
TRBJ1-4 | - | TRBV19 | ASTPGGTNEKLF
TRBJ2-7 | - | TRBV15 | ATSREARNLYEQY
TRBJ1-5 | - | TRBV10-3 | AIKQENQPQH
TRBJ2-1 | - | TRBV6-4 | ASSTSSGGRIYNEQF
TRBJ1-4 | - | TRBV5-1 | ASSDDRGNEKLF
TRBJ2-1 | - | TRBV23-1 | ASSQASGRSLRYNEQF
TRBJ2-7 | - | TRBV27 | ASRDRVNHEQY
TRBJ1-1 | - | TRBV11-1 | ASSPGGAGTKAF
TRBJ2-5 | - | TRBV5-1 | ASSFGTGETQY
TRBJ2-5 | - | TRBV2 | AISTGVRETQY